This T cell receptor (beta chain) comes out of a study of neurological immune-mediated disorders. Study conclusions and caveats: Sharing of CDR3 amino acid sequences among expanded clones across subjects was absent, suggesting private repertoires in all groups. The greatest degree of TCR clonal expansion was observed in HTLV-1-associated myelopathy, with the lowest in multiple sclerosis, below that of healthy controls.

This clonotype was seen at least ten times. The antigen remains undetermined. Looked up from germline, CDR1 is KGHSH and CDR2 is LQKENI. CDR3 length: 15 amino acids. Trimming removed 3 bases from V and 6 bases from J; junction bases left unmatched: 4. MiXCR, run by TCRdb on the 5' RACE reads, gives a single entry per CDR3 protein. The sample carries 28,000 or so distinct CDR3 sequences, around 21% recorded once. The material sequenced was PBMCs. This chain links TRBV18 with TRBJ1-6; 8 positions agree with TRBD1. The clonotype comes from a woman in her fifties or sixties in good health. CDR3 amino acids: CASSPAGQVNSPLHF. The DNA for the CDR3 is TGTGCCAGCTCACCGGCGGGACAGGTTAATTCACCCCTCCACTTT.